This is a list of T cell receptor beta chains from one sample in a study of cytomegalovirus exposure and HLA in healthy donors. Profiled with immunoSEQ multiplex PCR; TCRdb holds only in-frame clones, not every one. The sample has 150,000 to 200,000 clones; around 73% are singletons. What was sequenced was PBMCs. These TCRs come from a male donor in good health and CMV-seronegative. CDR3s include the opening cysteine and the closing phenylalanine or tryptophan. Fields, in order: J gene, V gene, D gene, clone size, CDR3 protein, CDR3 DNA. D genes are given only for firm matches. For some rows the clone size is stated as once, few or many, or as a class when expanded; others skip it.

J gene: TRBJ2-3
V gene: TRBV5-5
D gene: .
clone size: few
CDR3 protein: CASSLVTGRHGTDTQYF
CDR3 DNA: TGTGCCAGCAGCTTGGTTACAGGACGACACGGGACAGATACGCAGTATTTT

J gene: TRBJ2-7
V gene: TRBV5-1
D gene: .
clone size: .
CDR3 protein: CASSLGLAEYEQYF
CDR3 DNA: TGCGCCAGCAGCTTGGGGCTCGCGGAATACGAGCAGTACTTC

J gene: TRBJ1-6
V gene: TRBV5-4
D gene: TRBD1
clone size: .
CDR3 protein: CASSLGNRGINSPLHF
CDR3 DNA: TGTGCCAGCAGCTTGGGGAACAGGGGAATTAATTCACCCCTCCACTTT

J gene: TRBJ2-5
V gene: TRBV28
D gene: .
clone size: .
CDR3 protein: CASSLSSGGQETQYF
CDR3 DNA: TGTGCCAGCAGTTTATCATCAGGGGGGCAAGAGACCCAGTACTTC

J gene: TRBJ1-2
V gene: TRBV28
D gene: TRBD1
clone size: .
CDR3 protein: CASSLDRAYYGYTF
CDR3 DNA: TGTGCCAGCAGTTTAGACAGGGCCTACTATGGCTACACCTTC

J gene: TRBJ2-7
V gene: TRBV4-2
D gene: .
clone size: .
CDR3 protein: CASSPTSTSYEQYF
CDR3 DNA: TGTGCCAGCAGCCCCACTAGCACATCCTACGAGCAGTACTTC

J gene: TRBJ2-1
V gene: TRBV9
D gene: TRBD2
clone size: .
CDR3 protein: CASSVGAGGYNEQFF
CDR3 DNA: TGTGCCAGCAGCGTAGGGGCGGGAGGCTACAATGAGCAGTTCTTC

J gene: TRBJ1-5
V gene: TRBV30
D gene: .
clone size: once
CDR3 protein: CAWSVSQGPNQPQHF
CDR3 DNA: TGTGCCTGGAGTGTAAGTCAGGGGCCCAATCAGCCCCAGCATTTT

J gene: TRBJ1-5
V gene: TRBV4-3
D gene: .
clone size: .
CDR3 protein: CASSPSLGQNNQPQHF
CDR3 DNA: TGCGCCAGCAGCCCGAGCTTAGGACAGAACAATCAGCCCCAGCATTTT

J gene: TRBJ2-3
V gene: TRBV14
D gene: TRBD2
clone size: .
CDR3 protein: CASSQGGAGGITQYF
CDR3 DNA: TGTGCCAGCAGCCAAGGAGGAGCGGGGGGGATTACGCAGTATTTT

J gene: TRBJ1-1
V gene: TRBV7-2
D gene: .
clone size: .
CDR3 protein: CATSPRERNTEAFF
CDR3 DNA: TGTGCCACCAGTCCGCGAGAGAGGAACACTGAAGCTTTCTTT

J gene: TRBJ2-7
V gene: TRBV5-1
D gene: .
clone size: .
CDR3 protein: CASSLYADSGYYEQYF
CDR3 DNA: TGCGCCAGCAGCTTATACGCGGACTCTGGGTACTACGAGCAGTACTTC

J gene: TRBJ2-1
V gene: TRBV7-6
D gene: TRBD2
clone size: .
CDR3 protein: CASSLRLAGVGNEQFF
CDR3 DNA: TGTGCCAGCAGCCTCCGACTAGCGGGAGTTGGGAATGAGCAGTTCTTC

J gene: TRBJ2-1
V gene: TRBV18
D gene: TRBD1
clone size: .
CDR3 protein: CASSPEPDRDEQFF
CDR3 DNA: TGTGCCAGCTCACCAGAGCCGGACAGGGATGAGCAGTTCTTC

J gene: TRBJ2-1
V gene: TRBV12-5
D gene: .
clone size: .
CDR3 protein: CASGSLSGSGDEQFF
CDR3 DNA: TGTGCTAGTGGTTCCCTTAGCGGAAGTGGAGATGAGCAGTTCTTC

J gene: TRBJ1-4
V gene: TRBV11-3
D gene: .
clone size: once
CDR3 protein: CASSLNSGDLGEKLFF
CDR3 DNA: TGTGCCAGCAGCTTAAACTCGGGAGATCTGGGTGAAAAACTGTTTTTT

J gene: TRBJ2-5
V gene: TRBV2
D gene: .
clone size: .
CDR3 protein: CASRGEGETQYF
CDR3 DNA: TGTGCCAGCAGGGGCGAAGGAGAGACCCAGTACTTC

J gene: TRBJ2-1
V gene: TRBV19
D gene: TRBD1
clone size: .
CDR3 protein: CASSATGESFNEQFF
CDR3 DNA: TGTGCCAGTAGTGCTACAGGGGAGTCTTTCAATGAGCAGTTCTTC

J gene: TRBJ2-7
V gene: TRBV19
D gene: TRBD1
clone size: .
CDR3 protein: CASGTGGVGAHEQYF
CDR3 DNA: TGTGCCAGCGGGACAGGGGGGGTGGGAGCGCACGAGCAGTACTTC

J gene: TRBJ2-3
V gene: TRBV2
D gene: TRBD2
clone size: .
CDR3 protein: CASSGPKGLAGDDTQYF
CDR3 DNA: TGTGCCAGCAGTGGCCCCAAAGGACTAGCGGGAGACGATACGCAGTATTTT

J gene: TRBJ1-1
V gene: TRBV15
D gene: .
clone size: once
CDR3 protein: CATSRGGEGSTEAFF
CDR3 DNA: TGTGCCACCAGCAGAGGTGGGGAGGGAAGCACTGAAGCTTTCTTT

J gene: TRBJ1-1
V gene: TRBV27
D gene: TRBD1
clone size: few
CDR3 protein: CASSPRQGFVTEAFF
CDR3 DNA: TGTGCCAGCAGTCCTCGACAGGGTTTTGTCACTGAAGCTTTCTTT

J gene: TRBJ2-7
V gene: TRBV11-2
D gene: .
clone size: once
CDR3 protein: CASSETPTYEQYF
CDR3 DNA: TGTGCCAGCAGCGAAACTCCCACCTACGAGCAGTACTTC

J gene: TRBJ1-2
V gene: TRBV25-1
D gene: .
clone size: .
CDR3 protein: CASTVATDYGYTF
CDR3 DNA: TGTGCCAGCACCGTGGCCACAGATTATGGCTACACCTTC

J gene: TRBJ1-5
V gene: TRBV5-5
D gene: TRBD1
clone size: .
CDR3 protein: CASSEDRGRIQPQHF
CDR3 DNA: TGTGCCAGCAGCGAAGACAGGGGTCGAATTCAGCCCCAGCATTTT

J gene: TRBJ2-2
V gene: TRBV6-5
D gene: .
clone size: .
CDR3 protein: CASSLGTPAGELFF
CDR3 DNA: TGTGCCAGCAGTCTCGGGACTCCCGCCGGGGAGCTGTTTTTT

J gene: TRBJ2-5
V gene: TRBV29-1
D gene: .
clone size: few
CDR3 protein: CSVASGVGETQYF
CDR3 DNA: TGCAGCGTTGCTTCAGGGGTAGGGGAGACCCAGTACTTC

J gene: TRBJ2-1
V gene: TRBV29-1
D gene: TRBD1
clone size: .
CDR3 protein: CSVDRVGQGMDEQFF
CDR3 DNA: TGCAGCGTTGATAGGGTTGGACAGGGGATGGATGAGCAGTTCTTC

J gene: TRBJ2-7
V gene: TRBV4-1
D gene: TRBD2
clone size: .
CDR3 protein: CASSPRGLADSYEQYF
CDR3 DNA: TGCGCCAGCAGCCCCCGCGGACTAGCGGACTCCTACGAGCAGTACTTC